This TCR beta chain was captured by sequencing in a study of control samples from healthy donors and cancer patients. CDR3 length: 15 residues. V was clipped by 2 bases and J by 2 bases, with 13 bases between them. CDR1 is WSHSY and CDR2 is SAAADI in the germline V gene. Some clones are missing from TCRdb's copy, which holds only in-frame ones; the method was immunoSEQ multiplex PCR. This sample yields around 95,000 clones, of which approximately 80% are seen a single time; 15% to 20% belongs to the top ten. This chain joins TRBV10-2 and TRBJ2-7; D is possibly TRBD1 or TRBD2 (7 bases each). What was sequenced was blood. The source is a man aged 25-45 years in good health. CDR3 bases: TGCGCCAGCAGTGAGGCAGGGGGGGCGGCCTACGAGCAGTACTTC. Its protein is CASSEAGGAAYEQYF.